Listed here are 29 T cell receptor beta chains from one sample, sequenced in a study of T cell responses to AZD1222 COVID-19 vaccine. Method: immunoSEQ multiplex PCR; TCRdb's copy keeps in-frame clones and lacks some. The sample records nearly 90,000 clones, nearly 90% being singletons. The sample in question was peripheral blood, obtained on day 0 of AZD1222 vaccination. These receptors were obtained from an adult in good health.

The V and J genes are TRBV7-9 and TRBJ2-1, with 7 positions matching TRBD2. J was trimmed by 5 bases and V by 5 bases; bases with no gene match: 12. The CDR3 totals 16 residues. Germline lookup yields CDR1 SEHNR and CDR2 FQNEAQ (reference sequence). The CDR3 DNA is TGTGCCAGCAGCCCGCTGGGGGGGAGCCGTAACAATGAGCAGTTCTTC. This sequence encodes CASSPLGGSRNNEQFF.

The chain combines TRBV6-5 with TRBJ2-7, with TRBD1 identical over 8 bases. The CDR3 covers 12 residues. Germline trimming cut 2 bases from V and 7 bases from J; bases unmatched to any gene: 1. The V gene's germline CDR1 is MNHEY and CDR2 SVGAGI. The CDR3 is CASSYTGGEQYF. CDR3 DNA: TGTGCCAGCAGTTACACAGGGGGGGAGCAGTACTTC.

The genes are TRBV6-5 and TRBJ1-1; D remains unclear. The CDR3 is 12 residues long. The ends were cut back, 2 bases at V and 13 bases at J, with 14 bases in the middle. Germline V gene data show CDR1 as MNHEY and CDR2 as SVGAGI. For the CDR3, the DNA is TGTGCCAGCAGTTACCAGGCAGGAAGGGTTTTCTTT. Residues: CASSYQAGRVFF.

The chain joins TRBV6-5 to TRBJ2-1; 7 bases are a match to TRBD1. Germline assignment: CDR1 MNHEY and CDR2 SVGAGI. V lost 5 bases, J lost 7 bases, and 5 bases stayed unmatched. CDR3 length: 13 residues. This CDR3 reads CASSLQGRNEQFF. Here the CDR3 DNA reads TGTGCCAGCAGTCTACAGGGGCGGAATGAGCAGTTCTTC.

CDR3 nucleotides: TGTGCCAGCAACAGGGGAGGAGGCTACACCTTC. Translation gives CASNRGGGYTF. The chain combines TRBV2 with TRBJ1-2; 7 positions match TRBD1. Germline-derived CDR1 and CDR2 are SNHLY and FYNNEI. The CDR3 consists of 11 residues. The ends lost 7 bases at V and 8 bases at J; junction bases unmatched: 4.

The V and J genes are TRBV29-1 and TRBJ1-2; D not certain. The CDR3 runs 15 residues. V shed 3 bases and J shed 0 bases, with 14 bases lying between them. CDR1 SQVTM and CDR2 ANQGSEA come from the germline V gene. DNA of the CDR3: TGCAGCGTTGATCAGGATTCACGAGCTAACTATGGCTACACCTTC. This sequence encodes CSVDQDSRANYGYTF.

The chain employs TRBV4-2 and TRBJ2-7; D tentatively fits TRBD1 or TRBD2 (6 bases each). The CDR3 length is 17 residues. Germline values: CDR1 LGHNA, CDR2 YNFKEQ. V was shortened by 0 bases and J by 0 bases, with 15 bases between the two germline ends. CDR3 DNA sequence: TGTGCCAGCAGCCAAGACCCGGGGGCACAATCCTCCTACGAGCAGTACTTC. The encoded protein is CASSQDPGAQSSYEQYF.

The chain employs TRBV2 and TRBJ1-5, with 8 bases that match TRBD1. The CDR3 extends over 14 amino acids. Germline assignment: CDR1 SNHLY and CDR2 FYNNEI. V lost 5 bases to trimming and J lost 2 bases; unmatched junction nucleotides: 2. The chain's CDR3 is CASSPDRGNQPQHF. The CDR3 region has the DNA TGTGCCAGCAGTCCGGACAGGGGCAATCAGCCCCAGCATTTT.

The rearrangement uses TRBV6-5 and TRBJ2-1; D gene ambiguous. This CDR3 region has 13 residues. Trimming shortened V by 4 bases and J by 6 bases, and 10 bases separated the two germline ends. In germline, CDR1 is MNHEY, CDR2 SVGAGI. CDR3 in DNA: TGTGCCAGCAGTTCACTTGAAGTCAATGAGCAGTTCTTC. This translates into CASSSLEVNEQFF.

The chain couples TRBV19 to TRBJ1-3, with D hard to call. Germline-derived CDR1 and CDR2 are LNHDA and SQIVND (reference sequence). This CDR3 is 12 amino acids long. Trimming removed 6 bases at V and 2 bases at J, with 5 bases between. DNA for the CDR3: TGTGCCAGTAGCTCGACTGGAAACACCATATATTTT. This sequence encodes CASSSTGNTIYF.

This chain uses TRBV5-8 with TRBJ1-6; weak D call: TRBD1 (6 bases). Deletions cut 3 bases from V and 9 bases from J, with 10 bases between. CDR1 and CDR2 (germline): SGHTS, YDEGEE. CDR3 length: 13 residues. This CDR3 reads CASSSRGGSPLHF. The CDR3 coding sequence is TGTGCCAGCAGCTCCAGGGGTGGTTCACCCCTCCACTTT.

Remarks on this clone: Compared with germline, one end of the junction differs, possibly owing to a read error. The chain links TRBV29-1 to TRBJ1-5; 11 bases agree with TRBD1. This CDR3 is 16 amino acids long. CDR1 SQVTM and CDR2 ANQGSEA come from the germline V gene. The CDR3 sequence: CSVEDGTGGGNQPQHF. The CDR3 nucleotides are TGCAGCGTAGAAGACGGGACAGGGGGGGGCAATCAGCCCCAGCATTTT.

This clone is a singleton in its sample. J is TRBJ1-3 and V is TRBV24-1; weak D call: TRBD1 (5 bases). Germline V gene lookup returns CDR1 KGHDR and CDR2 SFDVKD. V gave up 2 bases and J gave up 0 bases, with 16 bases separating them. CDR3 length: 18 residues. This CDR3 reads CATSDSTRGKSSGNTIYF. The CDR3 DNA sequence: TGTGCCACCAGTGATTCCACGCGGGGGAAGAGCTCTGGAAACACCATATATTTT.

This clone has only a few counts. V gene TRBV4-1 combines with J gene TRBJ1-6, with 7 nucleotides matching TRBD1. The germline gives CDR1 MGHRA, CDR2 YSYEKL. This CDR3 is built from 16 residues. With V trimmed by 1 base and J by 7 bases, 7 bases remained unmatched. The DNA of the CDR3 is TGCGCCAGCAGCCAAGTAGTAACAGGGGTCAATTCACCCCTCCACTTT. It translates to CASSQVVTGVNSPLHF.

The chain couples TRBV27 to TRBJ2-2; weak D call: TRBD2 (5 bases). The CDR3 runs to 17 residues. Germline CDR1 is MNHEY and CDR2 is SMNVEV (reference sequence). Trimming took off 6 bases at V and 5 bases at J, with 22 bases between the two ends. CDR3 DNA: TGTGCCAGCAGCCCCTGGTCGCGCACCTCGGGGACCGGGGAGCTGTTTTTT. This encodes CASSPWSRTSGTGELFF.

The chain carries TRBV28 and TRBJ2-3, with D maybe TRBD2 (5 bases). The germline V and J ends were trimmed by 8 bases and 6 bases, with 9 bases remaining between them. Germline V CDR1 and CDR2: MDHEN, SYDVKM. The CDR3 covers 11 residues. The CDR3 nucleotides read TGTGCCAGCGCGAGAGGGGATACGCAGTATTTT. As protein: CASARGDTQYF.

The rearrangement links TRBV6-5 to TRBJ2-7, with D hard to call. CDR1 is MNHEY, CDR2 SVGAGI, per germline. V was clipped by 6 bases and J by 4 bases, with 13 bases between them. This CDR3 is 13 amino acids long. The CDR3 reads CASRTTRVYEQYF. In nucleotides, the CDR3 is TGTGCCAGCAGAACTACACGGGTGTACGAGCAGTACTTC.

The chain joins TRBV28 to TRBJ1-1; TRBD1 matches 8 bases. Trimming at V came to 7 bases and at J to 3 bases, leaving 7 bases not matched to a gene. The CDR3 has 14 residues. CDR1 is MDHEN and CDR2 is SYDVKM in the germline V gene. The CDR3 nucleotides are TGTGCCAGCACCACAGGACAGGGCCACACTGAAGCTTTCTTT. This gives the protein CASTTGQGHTEAFF.

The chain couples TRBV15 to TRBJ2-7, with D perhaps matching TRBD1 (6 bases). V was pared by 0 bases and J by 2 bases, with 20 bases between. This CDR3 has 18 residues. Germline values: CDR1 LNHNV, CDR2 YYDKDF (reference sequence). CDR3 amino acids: CATSRDPSPGQLPYEQYF. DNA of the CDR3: TGTGCCACCAGCAGAGACCCAAGCCCCGGACAGCTGCCCTACGAGCAGTACTTC.

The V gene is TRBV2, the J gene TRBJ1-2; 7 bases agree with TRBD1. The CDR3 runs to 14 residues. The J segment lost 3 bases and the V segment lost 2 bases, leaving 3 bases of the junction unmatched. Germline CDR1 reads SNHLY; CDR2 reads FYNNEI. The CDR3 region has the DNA TGTGCCAGCAGTGAAAGGGGGACAGACTATGGCTACACCTTC. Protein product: CASSERGTDYGYTF.

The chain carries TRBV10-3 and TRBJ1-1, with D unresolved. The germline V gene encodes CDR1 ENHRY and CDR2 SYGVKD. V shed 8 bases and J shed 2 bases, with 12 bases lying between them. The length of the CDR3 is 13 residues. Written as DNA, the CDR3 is TGTGCCATCGGAAGAGACCCAAACACTGAAGCTTTCTTT. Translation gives CAIGRDPNTEAFF.

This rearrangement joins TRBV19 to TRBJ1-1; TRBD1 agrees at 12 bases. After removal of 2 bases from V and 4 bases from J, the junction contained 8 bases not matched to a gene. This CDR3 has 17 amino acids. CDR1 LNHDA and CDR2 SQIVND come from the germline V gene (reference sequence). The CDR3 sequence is CASSILSGTGGFTEAFF. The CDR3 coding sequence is TGTGCCAGTAGTATACTGTCCGGGACAGGGGGCTTCACTGAAGCTTTCTTT.

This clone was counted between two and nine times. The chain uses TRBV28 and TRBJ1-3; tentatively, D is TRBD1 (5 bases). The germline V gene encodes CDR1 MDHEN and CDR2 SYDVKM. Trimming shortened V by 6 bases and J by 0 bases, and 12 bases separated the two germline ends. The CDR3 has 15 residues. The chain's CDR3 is CASRAGTASGNTIYF. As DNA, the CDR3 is TGTGCCAGCAGGGCCGGGACGGCCTCTGGAAACACCATATATTTT.

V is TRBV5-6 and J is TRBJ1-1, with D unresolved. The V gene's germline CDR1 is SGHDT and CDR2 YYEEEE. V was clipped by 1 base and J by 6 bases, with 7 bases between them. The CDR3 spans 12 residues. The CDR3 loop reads CASSLKKSEAFF. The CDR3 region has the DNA TGTGCCAGCAGCTTGAAAAAATCTGAAGCTTTCTTT.

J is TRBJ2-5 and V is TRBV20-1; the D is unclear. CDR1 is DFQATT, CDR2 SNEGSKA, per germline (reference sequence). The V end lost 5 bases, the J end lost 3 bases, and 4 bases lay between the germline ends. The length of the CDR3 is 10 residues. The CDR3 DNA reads TGCAGTGCTGAAAAAGAGACCCAGTACTTC. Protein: CSAEKETQYF.

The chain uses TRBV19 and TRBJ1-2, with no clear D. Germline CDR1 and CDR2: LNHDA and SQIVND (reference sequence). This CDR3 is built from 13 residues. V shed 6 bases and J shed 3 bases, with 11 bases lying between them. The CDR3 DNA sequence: TGTGCCAGTAGAGATAGAGTTGACTATGGCTACACCTTC. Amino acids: CASRDRVDYGYTF.

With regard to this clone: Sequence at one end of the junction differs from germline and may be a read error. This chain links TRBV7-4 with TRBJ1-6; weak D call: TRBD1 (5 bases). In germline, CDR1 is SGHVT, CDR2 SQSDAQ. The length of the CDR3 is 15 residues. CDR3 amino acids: CASSPGRSYNSPLHF. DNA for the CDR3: TGTGCCAGCAGCCCGGGACGCAGCTATAATTCACCTCTCCACTTT.

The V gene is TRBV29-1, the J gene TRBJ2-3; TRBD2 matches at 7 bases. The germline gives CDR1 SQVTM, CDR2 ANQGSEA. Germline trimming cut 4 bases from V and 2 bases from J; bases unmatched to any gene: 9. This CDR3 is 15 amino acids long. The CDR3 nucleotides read TGCAGCGTTGGGTTCTTTGGGACTAACACAGATACGCAGTATTTT. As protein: CSVGFFGTNTDTQYF.

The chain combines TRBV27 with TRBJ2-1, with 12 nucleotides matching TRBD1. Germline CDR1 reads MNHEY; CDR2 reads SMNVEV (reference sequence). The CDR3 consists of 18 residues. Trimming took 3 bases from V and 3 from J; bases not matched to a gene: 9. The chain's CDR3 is CASSLKGTGGAGYNEQFF. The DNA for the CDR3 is TGTGCCAGCAGTTTGAAAGGGACAGGGGGCGCAGGCTACAATGAGCAGTTCTTC.